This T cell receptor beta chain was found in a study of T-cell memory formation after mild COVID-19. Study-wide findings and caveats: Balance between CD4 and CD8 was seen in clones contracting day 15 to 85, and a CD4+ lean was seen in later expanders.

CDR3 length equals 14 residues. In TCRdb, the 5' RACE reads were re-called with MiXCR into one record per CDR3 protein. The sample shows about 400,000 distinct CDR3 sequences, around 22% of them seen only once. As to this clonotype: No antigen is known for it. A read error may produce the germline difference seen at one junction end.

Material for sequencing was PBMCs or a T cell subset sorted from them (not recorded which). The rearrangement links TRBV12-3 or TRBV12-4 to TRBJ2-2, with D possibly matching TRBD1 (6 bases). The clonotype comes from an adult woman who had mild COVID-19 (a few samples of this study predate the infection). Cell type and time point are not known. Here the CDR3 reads CASNRARDTGQLFF. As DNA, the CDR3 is TGTGCCAGCAACAGGGCCAGGGACACCGGGCAGCTGTTTTTT.